The T cell receptor (beta chain) described here comes from a study of blood T cell repertoires in COVID-19. Study at large: Researchers got acute and convalescent COVID-19 samples from the United States, Italy and Spain. T cells, B-cell-depleted T cells, or PBMCs supplied cDNA or gDNA.

This clone was found a few times. Per the original methods: The authors estimated nucleated cell counts from reference gene primer amplification. The protocol was immunoSEQ multiplex PCR, while the TCRdb copy is restricted to in-frame clones and leaves out a portion. D and trimming come from the DNA, and the V and J calls and clone size come from that table. The sample yields about 170,000 clones, about 85% seen once. After removal of 1 base from V and 4 bases from J, the junction contained 6 bases not matched to a gene. This CDR3 contains 15 residues. Looked up from germline, CDR1 is SGHTA and CDR2 is FQGNSA.

The sequenced sample consisted of peripheral blood. The genes are TRBV7-2 and TRBJ1-1; 7 positions match TRBD1. The TCR originated in a man between 60 and 75 years old who had recovered from COVID-19. The CDR3 sequence is CASSLGQGQGTEAFF. The CDR3, as DNA: TGTGCCAGCAGCTTAGGACAGGGTCAAGGCACTGAAGCTTTCTTT.